One sample yielded the 18 T cell receptor beta chains listed below, sequenced in a study of graft-versus-host responses after intestinal transplantation. Clones were read by immunoSEQ multiplex PCR, and TCRdb kept only the in-frame ones, dropping some. The table includes 100,000 to 130,000 clones, roughly 90% detected once. These TCRs' antigens remain unknown. This material consisted of unstimulated CD4+ T cells sorted from spleen or lymph node cells, taken before transplant. The receptors originated from a human donor who was the organ donor for an intestinal transplant.

This clone was recorded a few times. The chain combines TRBV7-9 with TRBJ2-1, with 8 bases fitting TRBD2. This CDR3 has 16 amino acids. CDR1 and CDR2 (germline): SEHNR, FQNEAQ (reference sequence). The V gene end was trimmed by 4 bases and the J gene end by 8 bases; junction bases not matched to a gene: 13. The CDR3 DNA follows: TGTGCCAGCAGCTCCCCCCCACGGGGGGGCCGACATGAGCAGTTCTTC. It encodes CASSSPPRGGRHEQFF. The full variable domain, its missing parts supplied by reference TRBV7-9 and TRBJ2-1, is DTGVSQNPRHKITKRGQNVTFRCDPISEHNRLYWYRQTLGQGPEFLTYFQNEAQLEKSRLLSDRFSAERPKGSFSTLEIQRTEQGDSAMYLCASSSPPRGGRHEQFFGPGTRLTVL.

The chain employs TRBV29-1 and TRBJ2-7; TRBD2 is a possible D gene (5 bases). V gave up 3 bases and J gave up 1 base, with 10 bases separating them. This CDR3 comprises 13 residues. Per the germline V gene, CDR1 is SQVTM and CDR2 is ANQGSEA. For the CDR3, the DNA is TGCAGCGTTGATTATCCGGGATCCTACGAGCAGTACTTC. Amino acid sequence: CSVDYPGSYEQYF.

The chain couples TRBV10-1 to TRBJ2-1; 15 bases line up with TRBD2. Germline trimming cut 4 bases from V and 8 bases from J; bases unmatched to any gene: 6. Germline values: CDR1 WNHNN, CDR2 SYGVQD (reference sequence). The CDR3 length is 16 residues. Here the CDR3 reads CASSGGTSGRIDEQFF. CDR3 nucleotide sequence: TGCGCCAGCAGTGGAGGGACTAGCGGGAGGATAGATGAGCAGTTCTTC.

The chain recombines TRBV10-2 with TRBJ1-1; D is ambiguous. Trimming shortened V by 5 bases and J by 1 base, and 5 bases separated the two germline ends. This CDR3 spans 12 amino acids. The germline V gene has CDR1 WSHSY and CDR2 SAAADI. CDR3 amino acids: CASSLSNTEAFF. The CDR3 DNA follows: TGCGCCAGCAGTTTGTCGAACACTGAAGCTTTCTTT.

The V and J genes are TRBV7-9 and TRBJ2-5; D remains ambiguous. The DNA end favors TRBJ2-7, so the J call may be wrong. The germline V gene has CDR1 SEHNR and CDR2 FQNEAQ (reference sequence). CDR3 length: 12 residues. The CDR3 DNA is TGTGCCAGCAGCTTAGGTACCTACGAGCAGTACTTC. As protein: CASSLGTYEQYF.

This sequence joins TRBV6-5 and TRBJ1-2; D remains ambiguous. The CDR3 runs 10 residues. Germline loops: CDR1 MNHEY, CDR2 SVGAGI. V lost 7 bases and J 7 bases, leaving 7 bases between the germline ends. CDR3 DNA sequence: TGTGCCAGCAAAGGAGTTGGCTACACCTTC. Translating gives CASKGVGYTF.

This clone came up once. V gene TRBV19 combines with J gene TRBJ1-1; 7 bases align to TRBD1. Germline CDR1 LNHDA, CDR2 SQIVND (reference sequence). The CDR3 extends over 14 amino acids. Trimming took 6 bases from V and 4 from J; bases not matched to a gene: 8. CDR3 region: CASRTGTVGTEAFF. CDR3 nucleotides: TGTGCCAGTAGGACAGGGACGGTGGGCACTGAAGCTTTCTTT.

This rearrangement joins TRBV11-3 to TRBJ2-5; D not certain. Matching the DNA end better, TRBJ2-7 makes the J call doubtful. Germline values: CDR1 SGHNT, CDR2 YENEEA. The CDR3 is 14 amino acids. The CDR3 sequence: CASSLFRSSYEQYF. The CDR3 DNA reads TGTGCCAGCAGCTTATTCCGGAGCTCCTACGAGCAGTACTTC.

V and J are TRBV27 and TRBJ2-5, with 13 nucleotides matching TRBD2. J was trimmed by 6 bases and V by 6 bases; bases with no gene match: 10. The CDR3 length is 16 residues. In germline, CDR1 is MNHEY, CDR2 SMNVEV (reference sequence). CDR3 residues: CASRRLAGGQEQTQYF. The CDR3 nucleotides are TGTGCCAGCAGAAGACTAGCGGGGGGCCAGGAACAGACCCAGTACTTC.

V is TRBV5-1 and J is TRBJ1-3; 9 bases map to TRBD1. The V segment lost 3 bases and the J segment 4 bases; nucleotides outside the gene matches: 8. CDR1 is SGHRS and CDR2 is YFSETQ in the germline V gene. This CDR3 spans 16 amino acids. The CDR3 loop is CASSSGTGMVGNTIYF. The CDR3 DNA reads as TGCGCCAGCAGCTCCGGGACAGGGATGGTGGGAAACACCATATATTTT.

The V gene is TRBV30, the J gene TRBJ1-5; no definite D call. V was trimmed by 4 bases and J by 6 bases, leaving 13 bases between them. Per the germline V gene, CDR1 is GTSNPN and CDR2 is SVGIG (reference sequence). This CDR3 is built from 13 residues. For the CDR3, the DNA is TGTGCCTGGACTGAGGGAGTGGGTCAGCCCCAGCATTTT. As protein: CAWTEGVGQPQHF.

This chain links TRBV5-1 with TRBJ1-1; tentative D call: TRBD1 (6 bases). This CDR3 is built from 18 residues. The V gene lost 1 base and the J gene lost 1 base, with 20 bases spanning the gap. Per germline, CDR1 SGHRS and CDR2 YFSETQ. The DNA for the CDR3 is TGCGCCAGCAGCTTGAGGTCTGATCCGGGGGCGCAGAACACTGAAGCTTTCTTT. Translating gives CASSLRSDPGAQNTEAFF.

This clone was observed a single time. V and J are TRBV6-1 and TRBJ1-6, with unresolved D. V gave up 2 bases and J gave up 9 bases, with 17 bases separating them. Germline-derived CDR1 and CDR2 are MNHNS and SASEGT. The CDR3 is 16 amino acids. The CDR3 is CASSEMDGPYGSPLHF. The CDR3 DNA reads as TGTGCCAGCAGTGAAATGGACGGCCCATACGGTTCACCCCTCCACTTT.

The count of this clone is one. This rearrangement joins TRBV6-1 to TRBJ1-2; TRBD1 is a possible D gene (5 bases). Germline V gene data show CDR1 as MNHNS and CDR2 as SASEGT. This CDR3 has 13 residues. Trimming stripped 6 bases from V and 8 bases from J, with 16 bases between. The CDR3 DNA follows: TGTGCCAGCAGCGGACGGGGGGGAGGCGGCTACACCTTC. This codes for CASSGRGGGGYTF.

The chain uses TRBV6-1 and TRBJ1-5; tentatively, D is TRBD1 (6 bases). This CDR3 is built from 14 residues. Germline V CDR1 and CDR2: MNHNS, SASEGT. The V and J ends lost 7 bases and 5 bases respectively, with 15 bases between them. CDR3 sequence reads: CASIPGDIYQPQHF. CDR3 nucleotides: TGTGCCAGCATCCCCGGGGACATTTATCAGCCCCAGCATTTT.

This chain joins TRBV11-2 and TRBJ2-7; no definite D call. The CDR3 contains 14 residues. V was trimmed by 1 base and J by 2 bases, leaving 9 bases between them. Germline CDR1 is SGHAT and CDR2 is FQNNGV. CDR3 DNA: TGTGCCAGCAGCTTAGCGACTGGACCCTACGAGCAGTACTTC. Residues: CASSLATGPYEQYF. Together with reference TRBV11-2 and TRBJ2-7, the CDR3 gives the full variable domain: EAGVAQSPRYKIIEKRQSVAFWCNPISGHATLYWYQQILGQGPKLLIQFQNNGVVDDSQLPKDRFSAERLKGVDSTLKIQPAKLEDSAVYLCASSLATGPYEQYFGPGTRLTVT.

This rearrangement joins TRBV11-3 to TRBJ2-7; perhaps TRBD1 as D (5 bases). This CDR3 region has 14 residues. The germline CDR1 and CDR2 sequences are SGHNT and YENEEA. V lost 3 bases and J 7 bases, leaving 16 bases between the germline ends. CDR3 in amino acids: CASSFETDRWEQYF. In DNA form, the CDR3 reads TGTGCCAGCAGCTTTGAGACAGACCGCTGGGAGCAGTACTTC.

The chain recombines TRBV5-5 with TRBJ2-7; the match to TRBD2 covers 7 bases. V gave up 2 bases and J gave up 3 bases; unmatched junction bases: 8. The CDR3 totals 15 residues. Germline loops: CDR1 SGHKS, CDR2 YYEKEE (reference sequence). Here the CDR3 DNA reads TGTGCCAGCAGCTTTTTTAGCGGGCTTAACTACGAGCAGTACTTC. It codes for CASSFFSGLNYEQYF.